The 30 T cell receptor beta chains below all came from one sample that was sequenced in a study of cytomegalovirus exposure and HLA in healthy donors. This PCR relied on a set of 60 Vbeta primers and 13 Jbeta primers. Some clones are missing from TCRdb's copy, which holds only in-frame ones; the method was immunoSEQ multiplex PCR. Of under 200,000 clones listed, over 75% are singletons. Sequences were obtained from PBMCs. The receptors come from a woman aged 45 to 65 in good health and CMV-seronegative.

This clone appeared once. Sequence at one end of the junction differs from germline and may be a read error. This rearrangement joins TRBV7-7 to TRBJ2-5; 8 bases match TRBD2. Germline CDR1 is SSHAT and CDR2 is FNYEAQ (reference sequence). This CDR3 is 15 amino acids long. The CDR3 sequence: CASSLVAGRQETQYF. DNA for the CDR3: TGTGCTAGCAGCTTAGTAGCGGGGAGACAAGAGACCCAGTACTTC.

The chain carries TRBV5-1 and TRBJ1-3, with 7 positions matching TRBD1. The CDR3 runs 15 residues. Trimming removed 0 bases from V and 8 bases from J; junction bases left unmatched: 8. In germline, CDR1 is SGHRS, CDR2 YFSETQ. In DNA form, the CDR3 reads TGCGCCAGCAGCTTGGACGGGGGACAGACGGACACCATATATTTT. Its translation: CASSLDGGQTDTIYF. The variable domain in full, completed from reference TRBV5-1 and TRBJ1-3, reads KAGVTQTPRYLIKTRGQQVTLSCSPISGHRSVSWYQQTPGQGLQFLFEYFSETQRNKGNFPGRFSGRQFSNSRSEMNVSTLELGDSALYLCASSLDGGQTDTIYFGEGSWLTVV.

V and J are TRBV12-1 and TRBJ1-1; TRBD1 reflects the table's D call only, with no check against the DNA. TRBV12-1 has pseudogene status. The CDR3 sequence is 16 residues long. For the CDR3, the DNA is TGTGCCAGCAGCTTTGAGGTTTGTGCAGGGAACACTGAAGCTTTCTTT. It yields the protein CASSFEVCAGNTEAFF.

This clone was seen just once. At one end the junction does not follow the germline gene, possibly because of a read error. The rearrangement uses TRBV28 and TRBJ2-2; 15 positions agree with TRBD2. The CDR3 is 17 amino acids. Looked up from germline, CDR1 is MDHEN and CDR2 is SYDVKM. The CDR3 loop is CANSTPGLAGGTGELFF. CDR3 DNA sequence: TGTGCCAACAGTACGCCGGGACTAGCGGGAGGCACCGGGGAGCTGTTTTTT.

This clone was counted once. The CDR3 protein is CASSSQGQETQYF. The CDR3 nucleotides read TGTGCCAGCAGTTCACAGGGCCAAGAGACCCAGTACTTC. The chain has TRBV28 and TRBJ2-5; possible D gene TRBD1, 6 bases. CDR1 MDHEN and CDR2 SYDVKM come from the germline V gene. This CDR3 is built from 13 residues. Trimming pared 4 bases from V and 1 base from J, leaving 7 bases between.

This chain connects TRBV4-1 to TRBJ2-1, with 10 bases matching TRBD2. This CDR3 has 15 amino acids. Germline V gene sequence: CDR1 MGHRA, CDR2 YSYEKL. V lost 1 base and J lost 5; bases outside the gene matches: 2. CDR3: CASSQGTSGDNEQFF. Written as DNA, the CDR3 is TGCGCCAGCAGCCAAGGGACTAGCGGAGACAATGAGCAGTTCTTC.

The chain combines TRBV27 with TRBJ1-5, with D possibly TRBD1 on 6 matching bases. Germline V gene data show CDR1 as MNHEY and CDR2 as SMNVEV (reference sequence). The V gene lost 4 bases and the J gene lost 0 bases, with 16 bases spanning the gap. The CDR3 length is 17 residues. This chain's CDR3 is CASSSWTELYSNQPQHF. CDR3 sequence (DNA): TGTGCCAGCAGTTCGTGGACAGAGCTGTATAGCAATCAGCCCCAGCATTTT.

The V and J genes are TRBV6-1 and TRBJ1-5; TRBD1 agrees at 9 bases. V lost 1 base to trimming and J lost 6 bases; unmatched junction nucleotides: 1. This CDR3 has 14 residues. Germline V gene sequence: CDR1 MNHNS, CDR2 SASEGT. This chain's CDR3 is CASSEGTGVQPQHF. The CDR3 DNA reads TGTGCCAGCAGTGAAGGGACAGGGGTTCAGCCCCAGCATTTT.

The J gene is TRBJ2-7, the V gene TRBV30; D is uncertain. From germline, CDR1 is GTSNPN and CDR2 SVGIG (reference sequence). CDR3 length equals 15 residues. Trimming shortened V by 2 bases and J by 1 base, and 15 bases separated the two germline ends. The CDR3, as DNA: TGTGCCTGGAGTTGGGTTGGCGCAGGTTCCTACGAGCAGTACTTC. This encodes CAWSWVGAGSYEQYF.

The rearrangement joins TRBV5-1 to TRBJ1-1; tentative D call: TRBD1 (6 bases). Germline CDR1 SGHRS, CDR2 YFSETQ. V was trimmed by 0 bases and J by 5 bases, leaving 11 bases between them. The CDR3 runs 14 residues. CDR3 loop: CASSLETGVTEAFF. CDR3 nucleotide sequence: TGCGCCAGCAGCTTGGAGACAGGTGTAACTGAAGCTTTCTTT. Complete variable domain (other parts from reference TRBV5-1 and TRBJ1-1): KAGVTQTPRYLIKTRGQQVTLSCSPISGHRSVSWYQQTPGQGLQFLFEYFSETQRNKGNFPGRFSGRQFSNSRSEMNVSTLELGDSALYLCASSLETGVTEAFFGQGTRLTVV.

The J gene is TRBJ1-1, the V gene TRBV28; D is unclear. This CDR3 is 14 amino acids long. Germline V CDR1 and CDR2: MDHEN, SYDVKM. Trimming left V 7 bases short and J 1 base short, with 13 bases between. CDR3 coding DNA: TGTGCCAGCACCGTGAGGCAGCCGAACACTGAAGCTTTCTTT. Its protein is CASTVRQPNTEAFF.

In this sample, this clone turned up a few times. V is TRBV30 and J is TRBJ1-2; D might be TRBD1 (5 bases). Germline V lookup: CDR1 GTSNPN, CDR2 SVGIG (reference sequence). CDR3 length: 12 amino acids. Trimming shortened V by 6 bases and J by 5 bases, and 13 bases separated the two germline ends. The CDR3 protein is CACPTGVYGYTF. The CDR3 DNA sequence: TGTGCCTGCCCAACAGGCGTGTATGGCTACACCTTC.

The CDR3 here is CASTLARAFTEAFF. CDR3 coding DNA: TGTGCCAGCACCTTGGCCAGGGCCTTCACTGAAGCTTTCTTT. This chain connects TRBV13 to TRBJ1-1, with D perhaps matching TRBD1 (5 bases). The germline gives CDR1 PRHDT, CDR2 FYEKMQ (reference sequence). There are 14 residues in the CDR3. V lost 7 bases to trimming and J lost 4 bases, with 16 bases between them.

In its sample, this clone was seen a few times. The chain has TRBV7-8 and TRBJ1-2; 9 bases agree with TRBD1. CDR1 SGHVS and CDR2 FQNEAQ come from the germline V gene. V was pared by 0 bases and J by 8 bases, with 4 bases of the junction left unmatched. This CDR3 contains 14 residues. CDR3 sequence: CASSLASGQGGYTF. DNA of the CDR3: TGTGCCAGCAGCTTAGCAAGCGGACAGGGGGGCTACACCTTC.

The V gene is TRBV28, the J gene TRBJ1-4; D possibly corresponds to TRBD1 (5 bases). Between the trimmed V and J ends, which lost 8 bases and 5 bases, there was a span of 15 bases. CDR3 size: 14 residues. Germline CDR1 is MDHEN and CDR2 is SYDVKM. This chain's CDR3 is CASRDRDSNEKLFF. The CDR3, as DNA: TGTGCCAGCCGAGACCGGGACTCCAATGAAAAACTGTTTTTT.

This clone was seen only a few times. This rearrangement joins TRBV7-9 to TRBJ2-3; perhaps TRBD2 as D (6 bases). Between the trimmed V and J ends, which lost 1 base and 6 bases, there was a span of 11 bases. This CDR3 region has 14 residues. CDR1 and CDR2 (germline): SEHNR, FQNEAQ (reference sequence). The CDR3 bases are TGTGCCAGCAGCTTAGGTCTCGGAGGGGATACGCAGTATTTT. As protein: CASSLGLGGDTQYF.

This chain uses TRBV28 with TRBJ1-1; D is uncertain. The CDR3 runs to 12 residues. With 4 bases removed from V and 3 bases from J, the gap between germline ends came to 6 bases. Germline V gene data show CDR1 as MDHEN and CDR2 as SYDVKM. The CDR3 coding sequence is TGTGCCAGCAGTTCTCTCGACACTGAAGCTTTCTTT. It yields the protein CASSSLDTEAFF.

This chain joins TRBV25-1 and TRBJ2-1; possibly TRBD2 for D (5 bases). Germline V gene data show CDR1 as MGHDK and CDR2 as SYGVNS. The CDR3 covers 12 residues. The V end lost 5 bases, the J end lost 9 bases, and 11 bases lay between the germline ends. CDR3 DNA sequence: TGTGCCAGCAGTCCGGGATACGGTGAGCAGTTCTTC. Protein sequence: CASSPGYGEQFF.

The chain is built from TRBV7-6 and TRBJ2-2; 9 bases agree with TRBD2. The J segment lost 4 bases and the V segment lost 11 bases, leaving 8 bases of the junction unmatched. Looked up from germline, CDR1 is SGHVS and CDR2 is FNYEAQ. The CDR3 is 14 residues long. The CDR3 nucleotides are TGTGCCGGCGGGCTAGCGGGGTTCACCGGGGAGCTGTTTTTT. It is translated as CAGGLAGFTGELFF. Using reference TRBV7-6 and TRBJ2-2 for the parts outside the CDR3, the full variable domain is GAGVSQSPRYKVTKRGQDVALRCDPISGHVSLYWYRQALGQGPEFLTYFNYEAQQDKSGLPNDRFSAERPEGSISTLTIQRTEQRDSAMYRCAGGLAGFTGELFFGEGSRLTVL.

This rearrangement joins TRBV30 to TRBJ1-4; TRBD1 aligns across 11 bases. V was clipped by 0 bases and J by 7 bases; unmatched bases: 4. The germline gives CDR1 GTSNPN, CDR2 SVGIG (reference sequence). The CDR3 length is 15 residues. In nucleotides, the CDR3 is TGTGCCTGGAGTGTACGGACAGGGGGCAGTGAAAAACTGTTTTTT. The encoded protein is CAWSVRTGGSEKLFF.

The V call is TRBV25-1, the J call TRBJ2-7, with 8 bases lining up with TRBD1. The CDR3 covers 16 residues. V shed 2 bases, J shed 4 bases, and the junction held 10 bases outside the gene matches. CDR1 is MGHDK, CDR2 SYGVNS, per germline. The CDR3 DNA reads as TGTGCCAGCAGTGAAAGGGGCCGTGACAGGGGTTACGAGCAGTACTTC. It translates to CASSERGRDRGYEQYF.

The V gene is TRBV18, the J gene TRBJ1-2; D unclear. The CDR3 covers 13 residues. Germline V gene data show CDR1 as KGHSH and CDR2 as LQKENI. The V and J ends lost 3 bases and 2 bases respectively, with 7 bases between them. The CDR3 loop reads CASSPAGNYGYTF. The CDR3 DNA sequence: TGTGCCAGCTCACCGGCGGGGAACTATGGCTACACCTTC.

This chain connects TRBV4-1 to TRBJ2-3; D possibly corresponds to TRBD1 (6 bases). Germline V gene data show CDR1 as MGHRA and CDR2 as YSYEKL. V lost 4 bases and J lost 1, with 15 bases in between. The CDR3 sequence is 16 residues long. CDR3 nucleotides: TGCGCCAGCAGCCCCCTGCCAGGGGTCGGCACAGATACGCAGTATTTT. This codes for CASSPLPGVGTDTQYF.

This chain uses TRBV29-1 with TRBJ1-4; 7 positions match TRBD1. The CDR3 covers 13 residues. Germline V gene lookup returns CDR1 SQVTM and CDR2 ANQGSEA. V lost 4 bases and J lost 7; bases outside the gene matches: 6. CDR3 sequence: CSVARQGGEKLFF. CDR3 nucleotide sequence: TGCAGCGTTGCTCGTCAGGGGGGTGAAAAACTGTTTTTT. The entire variable domain, with the rest obtained from reference TRBV29-1 and TRBJ1-4, is as follows: SAVISQKPSRDICQRGTSLTIQCQVDSQVTMMFWYRQQPGQSLTLIATANQGSEATYESGFVIDKFPISRPNLTFSTLTVSNMSPEDSSIYLCSVARQGGEKLFFGSGTQLSVL.

This clone has just one count. The chain joins TRBV6-5 to TRBJ1-5, with 7 bases that match TRBD1. Per the germline V gene, CDR1 is MNHEY and CDR2 is SVGAGI. J was trimmed by 5 bases and V by 6 bases; bases with no gene match: 4. The CDR3 has 13 residues. CDR3 protein: CASSRQGYQPQHF. DNA for the CDR3: TGTGCCAGCAGCAGACAGGGCTATCAGCCCCAGCATTTT.

This chain links TRBV2 with TRBJ1-3; TRBD1 is a possible D gene (6 bases). Germline-derived CDR1 and CDR2 are SNHLY and FYNNEI. The CDR3 is 18 residues long. Trimming stripped 7 bases from V and 4 bases from J, with 26 bases between. The CDR3 spells CASIKTLPGDMGGNTIYF. Here the CDR3 DNA reads TGTGCCAGCATCAAAACCCTACCCGGGGACATGGGGGGAAACACCATATATTTT.

The V and J genes are TRBV10-2 and TRBJ1-1; maybe TRBD1 (5 bases). This CDR3 spans 16 amino acids. CDR1 WSHSY and CDR2 SAAADI come from the germline V gene. V lost 0 bases to trimming and J lost 1 base, with 12 bases between them. In DNA, the CDR3 is TGCGCCAGCAGTGAGTCCGGGGGGTTAGGGAACACTGAAGCTTTCTTT. Translated: CASSESGGLGNTEAFF.

J is TRBJ1-2 and V is TRBV20-1; no firm D call. Germline CDR1 DFQATT, CDR2 SNEGSKA (reference sequence). V lost 5 bases to trimming and J lost 4 bases, with 8 bases between them. The CDR3 runs 11 residues. The CDR3 DNA sequence: TGCAGTGCTGGGAGCGGCTATGGCTACACCTTC. It encodes CSAGSGYGYTF.

The CDR3 DNA sequence: TGCGCCAGCAGCACCGGTGGAGGGGTCGCCTACGAGCAGTACTTC. This sequence encodes CASSTGGGVAYEQYF. The chain has TRBV5-1 and TRBJ2-5; a possible D gene is TRBD2 (6 bases). TRBJ2-7 matches the DNA end more closely, so the J call is doubtful. Per the germline V gene, CDR1 is SGHRS and CDR2 is YFSETQ. CDR3 length equals 15 residues.

The CDR3 coding sequence is TGTGCCAGCAGACCCGCCGCCTCGGCCCAGTACTTC. Translation gives CASRPAASAQYF. The chain uses TRBV2 and TRBJ2-5; D uncertain. CDR3 length: 12 amino acids. Trimming shortened V by 6 bases and J by 9 bases, and 14 bases separated the two germline ends. CDR1 is SNHLY, CDR2 FYNNEI, per germline.